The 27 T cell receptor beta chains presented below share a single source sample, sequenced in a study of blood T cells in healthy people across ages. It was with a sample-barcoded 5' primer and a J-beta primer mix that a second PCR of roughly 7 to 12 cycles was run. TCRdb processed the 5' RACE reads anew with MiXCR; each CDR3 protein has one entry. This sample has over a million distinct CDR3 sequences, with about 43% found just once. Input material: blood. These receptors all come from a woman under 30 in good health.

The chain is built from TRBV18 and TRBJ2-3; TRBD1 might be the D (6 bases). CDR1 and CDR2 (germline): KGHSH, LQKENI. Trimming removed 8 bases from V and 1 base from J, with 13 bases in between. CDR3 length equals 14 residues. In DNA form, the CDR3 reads TGTGCCAGCACCACAGGGTACCGCACAGATACGCAGTATTTT. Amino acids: CASTTGYRTDTQYF.

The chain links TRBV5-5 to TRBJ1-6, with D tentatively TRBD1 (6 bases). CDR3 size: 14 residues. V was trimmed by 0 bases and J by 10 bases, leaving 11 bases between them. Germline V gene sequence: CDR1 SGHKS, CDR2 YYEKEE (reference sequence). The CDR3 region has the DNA TGTGCCAGCAGCTTGGAGGGGGTGAAGTCACCCCTCCACTTT. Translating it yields CASSLEGVKSPLHF.

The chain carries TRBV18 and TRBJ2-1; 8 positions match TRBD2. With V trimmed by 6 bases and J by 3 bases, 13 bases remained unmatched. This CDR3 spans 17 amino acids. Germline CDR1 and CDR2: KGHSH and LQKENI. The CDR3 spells CASSPGNALAGYNEQFF. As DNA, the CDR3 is TGTGCCAGCTCCCCTGGAAATGCGCTAGCGGGCTACAATGAGCAGTTCTTC.

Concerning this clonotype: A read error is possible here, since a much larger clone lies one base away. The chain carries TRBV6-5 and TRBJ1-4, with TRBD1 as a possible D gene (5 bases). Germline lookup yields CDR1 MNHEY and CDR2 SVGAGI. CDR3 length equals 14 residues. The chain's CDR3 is CTSSYEGTNEKLFF. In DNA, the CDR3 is TGTACCAGCAGTTACGAGGGGACTAATGAAAAACTGTTTTTT.

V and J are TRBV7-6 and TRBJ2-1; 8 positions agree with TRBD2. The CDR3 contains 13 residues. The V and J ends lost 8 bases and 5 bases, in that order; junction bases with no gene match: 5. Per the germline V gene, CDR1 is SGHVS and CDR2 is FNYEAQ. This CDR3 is CASLGLDNNEQFF. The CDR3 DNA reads TGTGCCAGCCTGGGACTAGATAACAATGAGCAGTTCTTC.

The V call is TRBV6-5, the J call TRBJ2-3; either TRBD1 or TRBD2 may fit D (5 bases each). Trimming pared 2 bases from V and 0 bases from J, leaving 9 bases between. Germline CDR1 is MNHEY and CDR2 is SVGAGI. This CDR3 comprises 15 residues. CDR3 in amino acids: CASSYGWGSTDTQYF. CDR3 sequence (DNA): TGTGCCAGCAGTTACGGGTGGGGGAGCACAGATACGCAGTATTTT.

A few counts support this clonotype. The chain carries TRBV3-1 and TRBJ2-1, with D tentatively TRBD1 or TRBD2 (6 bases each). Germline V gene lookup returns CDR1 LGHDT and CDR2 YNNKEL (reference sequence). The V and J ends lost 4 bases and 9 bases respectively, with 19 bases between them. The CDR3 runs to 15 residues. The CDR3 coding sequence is TGTGCCAGCAGCCCGGGGGACCAGCAGGACAGTGAGCAGTTCTTC. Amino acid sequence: CASSPGDQQDSEQFF.

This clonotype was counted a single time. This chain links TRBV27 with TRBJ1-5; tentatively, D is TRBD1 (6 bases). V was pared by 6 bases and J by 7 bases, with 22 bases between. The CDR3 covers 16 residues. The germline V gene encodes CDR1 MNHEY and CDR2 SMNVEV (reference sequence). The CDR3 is CASSPTPGAFGQPQHF. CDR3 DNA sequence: TGTGCCAGCAGCCCTACCCCAGGGGCCTTCGGACAGCCCCAGCATTTT.

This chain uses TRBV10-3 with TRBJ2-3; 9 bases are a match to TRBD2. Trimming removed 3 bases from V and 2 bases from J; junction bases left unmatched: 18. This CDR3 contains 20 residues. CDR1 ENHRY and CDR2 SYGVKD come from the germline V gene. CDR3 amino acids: CAISDSGTSSFRRFTDTQYF. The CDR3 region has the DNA TGTGCCATCAGTGATTCCGGGACTAGCTCCTTCCGGCGGTTCACAGATACGCAGTATTTT.

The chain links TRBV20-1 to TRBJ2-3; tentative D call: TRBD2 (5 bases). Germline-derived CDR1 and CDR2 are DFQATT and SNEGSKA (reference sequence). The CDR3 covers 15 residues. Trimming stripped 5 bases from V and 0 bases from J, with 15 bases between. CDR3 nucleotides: TGCAGTGCTCGGATTGACCGGACTAGCACAGATACGCAGTATTTT. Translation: CSARIDRTSTDTQYF.

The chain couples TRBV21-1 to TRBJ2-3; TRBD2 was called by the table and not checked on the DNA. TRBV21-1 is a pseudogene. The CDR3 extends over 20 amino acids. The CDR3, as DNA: TGTGCCAGCAGCAGGGGGTTACTAGCGGGAGACAGTCCTGGGACAGATACGCAGTATTTT. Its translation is CASSRGLLAGDSPGTDTQYF.

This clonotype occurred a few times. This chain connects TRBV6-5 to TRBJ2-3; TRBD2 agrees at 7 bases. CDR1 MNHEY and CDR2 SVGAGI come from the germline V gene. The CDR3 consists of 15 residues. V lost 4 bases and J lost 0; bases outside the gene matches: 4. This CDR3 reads CASSFLAESTDTQYF. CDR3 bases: TGTGCCAGCAGTTTCCTAGCGGAGAGCACAGATACGCAGTATTTT.

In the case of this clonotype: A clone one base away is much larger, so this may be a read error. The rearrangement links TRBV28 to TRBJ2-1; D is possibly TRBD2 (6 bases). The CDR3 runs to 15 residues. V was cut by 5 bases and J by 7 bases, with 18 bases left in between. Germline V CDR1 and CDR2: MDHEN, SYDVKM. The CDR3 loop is CASSAPGDPKNEQFF. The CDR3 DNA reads TGTGCCAGCAGTGCTCCGGGGGACCCCAAAAATGAGCAGTTCTTC.

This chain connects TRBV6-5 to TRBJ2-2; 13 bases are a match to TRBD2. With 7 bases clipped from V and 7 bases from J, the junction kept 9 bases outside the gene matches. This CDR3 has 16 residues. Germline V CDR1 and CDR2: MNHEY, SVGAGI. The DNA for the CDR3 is TGTGCCAGCAACCAACTAGCGGGAGGGGTGAGCGGGGAGCTGTTTTTT. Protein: CASNQLAGGVSGELFF.

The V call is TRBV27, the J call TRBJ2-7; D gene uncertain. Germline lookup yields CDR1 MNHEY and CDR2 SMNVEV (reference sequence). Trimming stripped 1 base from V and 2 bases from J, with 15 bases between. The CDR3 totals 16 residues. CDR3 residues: CASSLYGTVNTYEQYF. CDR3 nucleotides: TGTGCCAGCAGTTTATACGGTACGGTGAACACCTACGAGCAGTACTTC.

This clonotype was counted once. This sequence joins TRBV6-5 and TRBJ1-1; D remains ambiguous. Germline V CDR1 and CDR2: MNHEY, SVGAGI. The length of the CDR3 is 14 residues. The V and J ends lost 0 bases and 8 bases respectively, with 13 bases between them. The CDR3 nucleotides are TGTGCCAGCAGTTACTCTCCGGGAGTTACCGAAGCTTTCTTT. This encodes CASSYSPGVTEAFF.

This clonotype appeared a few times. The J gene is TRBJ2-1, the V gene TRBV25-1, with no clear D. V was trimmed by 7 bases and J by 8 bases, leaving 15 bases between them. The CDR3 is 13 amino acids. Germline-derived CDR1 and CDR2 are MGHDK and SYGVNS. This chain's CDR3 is CASTPASVHEQFF. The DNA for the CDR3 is TGTGCCAGCACCCCAGCCAGCGTCCATGAGCAGTTCTTC.

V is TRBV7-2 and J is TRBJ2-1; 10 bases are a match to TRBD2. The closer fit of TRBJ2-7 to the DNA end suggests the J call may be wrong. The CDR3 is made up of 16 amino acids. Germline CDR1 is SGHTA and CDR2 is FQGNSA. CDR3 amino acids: CASGRARTSGYNEQYF. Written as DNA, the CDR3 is TGTGCCAGCGGGAGGGCAAGGACTAGCGGCTACAATGAGCAGTACTTC.

CDR3 loop: CASRPGLAGEGEQYF. In DNA form, the CDR3 reads TGTGCCAGCAGACCAGGACTAGCGGGAGAGGGTGAGCAGTACTTC. This chain joins TRBV11-2 and TRBJ2-4; 13 positions match TRBD2. The germline gives CDR1 SGHAT, CDR2 FQNNGV. This CDR3 region has 15 residues. J gave up 13 bases and V 6 bases, and 12 bases lay outside the gene matches.

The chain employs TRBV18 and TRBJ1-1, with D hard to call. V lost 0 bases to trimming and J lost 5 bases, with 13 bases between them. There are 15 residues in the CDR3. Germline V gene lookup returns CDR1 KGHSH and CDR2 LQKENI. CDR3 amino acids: CASSPPSNRGTEAFF. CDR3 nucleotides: TGTGCCAGCTCACCACCGTCCAACCGAGGGACTGAAGCTTTCTTT.

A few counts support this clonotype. The CDR3 loop is CAISGVQVSYNEQFF. The DNA for the CDR3 is TGTGCCATCAGTGGGGTACAGGTCTCCTACAATGAGCAGTTCTTC. The chain recombines TRBV10-3 with TRBJ2-1, with D maybe TRBD1 (5 bases). This CDR3 has 15 residues. CDR1 and CDR2 (germline): ENHRY, SYGVKD. Trimming cost V 4 bases and J 0 bases, with 10 bases left between them.

The CDR3 bases are TGTGCCATCAGTGAGAATCTAGCGGGGGGTTACAATGAGCAGTTCTTC. Protein product: CAISENLAGGYNEQFF. The chain couples TRBV10-3 to TRBJ2-1; the match to TRBD2 covers 11 bases. CDR1 is ENHRY, CDR2 SYGVKD, per germline. This CDR3 spans 16 amino acids. Trimming took 2 bases from V and 4 from J; bases not matched to a gene: 4.

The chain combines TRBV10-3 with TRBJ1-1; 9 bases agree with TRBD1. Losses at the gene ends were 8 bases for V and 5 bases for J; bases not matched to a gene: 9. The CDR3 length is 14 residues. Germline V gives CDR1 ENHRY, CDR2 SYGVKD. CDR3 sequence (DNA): TGTGCCATCGTAAGGGACAGGGAATATACTGAAGCTTTCTTT. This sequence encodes CAIVRDREYTEAFF.

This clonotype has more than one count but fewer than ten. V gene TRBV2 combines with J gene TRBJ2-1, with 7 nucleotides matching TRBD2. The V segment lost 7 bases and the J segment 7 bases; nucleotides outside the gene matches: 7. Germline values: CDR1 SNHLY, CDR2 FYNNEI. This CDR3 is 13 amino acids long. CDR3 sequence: CASTKLGGNEQFF. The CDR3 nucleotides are TGTGCCAGCACTAAGCTGGGAGGGAATGAGCAGTTCTTC.

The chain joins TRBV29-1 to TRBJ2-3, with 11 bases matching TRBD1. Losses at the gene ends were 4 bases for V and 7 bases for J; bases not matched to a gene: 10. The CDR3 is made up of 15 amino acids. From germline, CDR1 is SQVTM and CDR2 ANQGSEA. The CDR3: CSVANSGQGAYTQYF. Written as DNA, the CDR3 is TGCAGCGTTGCGAATTCAGGACAGGGGGCATATACGCAGTATTTT.

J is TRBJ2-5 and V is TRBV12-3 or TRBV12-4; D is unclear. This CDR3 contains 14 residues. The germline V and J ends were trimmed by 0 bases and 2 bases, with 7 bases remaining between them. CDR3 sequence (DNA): TGTGCCAGCAGTTTAGCGACCTTACAAGAGACCCAGTACTTC. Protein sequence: CASSLATLQETQYF.

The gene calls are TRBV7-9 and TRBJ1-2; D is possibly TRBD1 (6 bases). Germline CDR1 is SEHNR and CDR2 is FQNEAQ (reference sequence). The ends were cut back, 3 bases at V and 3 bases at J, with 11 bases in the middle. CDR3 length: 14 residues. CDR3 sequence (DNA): TGTGCCAGCAGCTTCGAGGGGGAGTACTATGGCTACACCTTC. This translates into CASSFEGEYYGYTF.